These T cell receptor beta chains were read from a single sample in a study of CD8 T cells in ankylosing spondylitis. TCRdb called the 5' RACE reads again in MiXCR, with one record for every CDR3 protein. The sample lists about 750,000 distinct CDR3 sequences; roughly 20% were seen once. The sample consisted of blood, either unsorted or a sorted T cell fraction (not recorded which). Receptors originate from a male donor with ankylosing spondylitis. The CDR3 runs from the conserved cysteine through the conserved F or W. D genes are given only for firm matches. Some rows mark clone size as missing; the rest say once, few, many or name a class of expanded clone.

>NA|NA|TRBV6-1|TRBJ1-4
CASSEVPGGEKLFF
TGTGCCAGCAGTGAAGTGCCAGGAGGCGAAAAACTGTTTTTT
>NA|few|TRBV20-1|TRBJ2-1
CSANALARYNEQFF
TGCAGTGCTAATGCCCTAGCAAGGTACAATGAGCAGTTCTTC
>NA|few|TRBV12-3/TRBV12-4|TRBJ1-5
CASRPPGPGQPQHF
TGTGCCAGCAGACCTCCGGGGCCGGGTCAGCCCCAGCATTTT
>NA|few|TRBV15|TRBJ1-1
CATSRGHSANTEAFF
TGTGCCACCAGCAGAGGCCATAGCGCGAACACTGAAGCTTTCTTT
>NA|few|TRBV6-1|TRBJ1-2
CASGPMELNYGYTF
TGTGCCAGCGGGCCAATGGAACTAAACTATGGCTACACCTTC
>TRBD1|few|TRBV4-2|TRBJ1-2
CASSQSTNPRDRPLYGYTF
TGTGCCAGCAGCCAATCAACTAACCCCCGGGACAGACCACTCTATGGCTACACCTTC
>NA|NA|TRBV12-3/TRBV12-4|TRBJ1-1
CASSLQGRQGEAFF
TGTGCCAGCAGTTTACAGGGGAGGCAAGGTGAAGCTTTCTTT
>NA|few|TRBV20-1|TRBJ1-1
CSAKRGATEAFF
TGCAGTGCTAAGAGGGGTGCGACTGAAGCTTTCTTT
>NA|few|TRBV12-3/TRBV12-4|TRBJ2-1
CASSKDSSYNEQFF
TGTGCCAGCAGTAAAGACAGCTCCTACAATGAGCAGTTCTTC
>TRBD1|NA|TRBV11-1|TRBJ1-2
CASSAGQGGLYGYTF
TGTGCCAGCAGCGCGGGACAGGGGGGCCTCTATGGCTACACCTTC
>TRBD1|few|TRBV5-5|TRBJ2-3
CASSSLTGGTDTQYF
TGTGCCAGCAGCTCCCTAACAGGGGGCACAGATACGCAGTATTTT
>NA|few|TRBV7-3|TRBJ2-1
CASSLKPSSYNEQFF
TGTGCCAGCAGCTTAAAACCTAGCTCCTACAATGAGCAGTTCTTC
>TRBD1|NA|TRBV30|TRBJ2-2
CAWSTGTATGELFF
TGTGCCTGGAGTACCGGGACAGCCACCGGGGAGCTGTTTTTT
>NA|NA|TRBV4-3|TRBJ1-5
CASSQEVGPGQPQHF
TGCGCCAGCAGCCAAGAAGTTGGTCCAGGCCAGCCCCAGCATTTT
>NA|many|TRBV5-1|TRBJ2-1
CASSQTGQLYNEQFF
TGCGCCAGCAGCCAGACTGGACAACTCTACAATGAGCAGTTCTTC
>TRBD2|NA|TRBV11-2|TRBJ2-1
CASSLRGNQGLAGAAYNEQFF
TGTGCCAGCAGCTTGAGGGGCAACCAGGGACTAGCGGGGGCCGCCTACAATGAGCAGTTCTTC
>TRBD1|NA|TRBV4-1|TRBJ2-7
CASSQSSGTGFIYEQYF
TGCGCCAGCAGCCAATCCTCCGGGACAGGGTTTATCTACGAGCAGTACTTC
>TRBD2|few|TRBV6-5|TRBJ2-3
CASSYSETGLSTDTQYF
TGTGCCAGCAGTTACTCAGAAACGGGACTAAGCACAGATACGCAGTATTTT
>NA|few|TRBV12-3/TRBV12-4|TRBJ2-5
CASSQRTLAGTQYF
TGTGCCAGCAGTCAAAGGACGCTGGCGGGGACCCAGTACTTC
>NA|NA|TRBV7-7|TRBJ2-6
CASSLPRRAHPSGANVLTF
TGTGCTAGCAGCCTTCCACGCAGGGCTCATCCCTCTGGGGCCAACGTCCTGACTTTC
>NA|NA|TRBV6-5|TRBJ1-5
CASSYLPAQNGPQHF
TGTGCCAGCAGTTACCTCCCAGCCCAAAACGGGCCCCAGCATTTT
>NA|NA|TRBV7-8|TRBJ2-7
CASSTARGLCYEQYF
TGTGCCAGCAGCACCGCAAGGGGTCTCTGTTACGAGCAGTACTTC
>NA|many|TRBV20-1|TRBJ1-6
CSARVKVASSYNSPLHF
TGCAGTGCTAGAGTCAAGGTAGCGAGCTCCTATAATTCACCCCTCCACTTT
>TRBD2|few|TRBV12-3/TRBV12-4|TRBJ2-7
CASSLASSGGKRGYEQYF
TGTGCCAGCAGTTTAGCTTCCAGCGGGGGAAAGAGGGGCTACGAGCAGTACTTC
>NA|NA|TRBV5-1|TRBJ2-5
CASSFAEGGTQYF
TGCGCCAGCAGCTTTGCGGAGGGAGGGACCCAGTACTTC
>TRBD1|few|TRBV12-3/TRBV12-4|TRBJ1-1
CASSFSGGATAAGTEAFF
TGTGCCAGCAGTTTCTCAGGGGGCGCGACGGCGGCGGGCACTGAAGCTTTCTTT
>TRBD2|NA|TRBV24-1|TRBJ2-5
CATSDSSGRETQYF
TGTGCCACCAGTGATTCTAGCGGGAGAGAGACCCAGTACTTC
>NA|NA|TRBV6-1|TRBJ2-2
CASSDRGLAGELFF
TGTGCCAGCAGTGACAGGGGCCTCGCCGGGGAGCTGTTTTTT
>NA|few|TRBV24-1|TRBJ2-2
CATTPTRWELFF
TGTGCCACCACCCCGACAAGGTGGGAGCTGTTTTTT
>TRBD2|once|TRBV7-9|TRBJ2-5
CASSLAWGIAGEETQYF
TGTGCCAGCAGCTTAGCGTGGGGGATAGCGGGAGAGGAGACCCAGTACTTC
>NA|NA|TRBV7-7|TRBJ2-5
CASTPLGSSSGETQYF
TGTGCTAGCACCCCCTTAGGTAGTAGCAGCGGGGAGACCCAGTACTTC
>NA|few|TRBV27|TRBJ2-1
CARRLLGVQYNEQFF
TGTGCCAGACGTCTGTTGGGGGTCCAATACAATGAGCAGTTCTTC
>NA|many|TRBV20-1|TRBJ2-5
CSARGQKGGRGETQYF
TGCAGTGCTAGAGGTCAGAAGGGAGGCAGGGGGGAGACCCAGTACTTC
>TRBD1|NA|TRBV4-1|TRBJ2-2
CASSPWGQGAGELFF
TGCGCCAGCAGCCCGTGGGGACAGGGAGCCGGGGAGCTGTTTTTT
>NA|NA|TRBV12-3/TRBV12-4|TRBJ1-1
CASSPLLGSEAFF
TGTGCCAGCAGCCCCCTCCTAGGGTCCGAAGCTTTCTTT
>NA|few|TRBV21-1|TRBJ2-1
CASSFRLARSGYNEQFF
TGTGCCAGCAGCTTTCGACTAGCCCGCAGTGGCTACAATGAGCAGTTCTTC
>NA|NA|TRBV4-1|TRBJ2-7
CASSHQRAGAYEQYF
TGCGCCAGCAGCCATCAGCGGGCCGGAGCCTACGAGCAGTACTTC